The T cell receptor (beta chain) under discussion was sequenced for a study of OX40 agonist ivuxolimab in advanced cancers. With regard to the full study: Ivuxolimab, which targeted the costimulatory receptor OX40 (CD134), was an agonistic, fully human IgG2 monoclonal antibody. Intravenous ivuxolimab was administered to patients every 2 weeks at six dose levels: 0.01, 0.1, 0.3, 1.5, 3 and 10 mg/kg. Among the roughly 52 dose-escalation patients, about 19 had hepatocellular carcinoma, approximately 15 melanoma, 9 renal cell carcinoma and 9 head and neck cancer. In the dose-escalation cohort, more than 80% of patients were male, and the mean age was roughly 56 years with a range of about 20 to 79. Prior anti-PD-1, anti-PD-L1 or anti-CTLA-4 therapy was permitted, and approximately 40% of dose-escalation patients had received checkpoint inhibitors. Partial responses were achieved by three dose-escalation patients, of whom one had hepatocellular carcinoma and two had cutaneous melanoma. The purpose of peripheral TCRbeta sequencing was to test whether ivuxolimab changed TCR sequence diversity and led to clonal T-cell expansion. The paper reports the monotherapy dose-escalation portion (N of about 50 patients) of the phase I ivuxolimab trial. Broader findings and caveats from the paper: At doses from 0.1 to 3.0 mg/kg, clonal expansion was seen in both CD4+ and CD8+ blood T cells between baseline and week 6. Low levels of normalized T-cell clonal expansion were also seen in some patients who did not respond. After ivuxolimab, expanded clones were on average more numerous among CD8+ T cells than among CD4+ T cells. Antigen specificity was not determined for the clonally expanded peripheral T cells. Partial responders in the 0.1-3.0 mg/kg groups had among the lowest normalized peripheral clonal expansion, especially among CD8+ T cells.

Comment on this clone: What antigen it recognizes has not been identified. The sample holds no much larger clone one base away, and base qualities are not on file.

Genomic DNA was extracted from sorted cells for sequencing of the TCRbeta CDR3 region. TCRbeta CDR3 regions were sequenced using the immunoSEQ Assay. Imported from immuneACCESS, the table was reduced by TCRdb to in-frame sequences with V and J called. These copies leave out some clones; in studies compared against another copy, an unresolved V gene accounts for under half, and the cause of the remainder is not known. This sample lists tens of thousands of clones; 81% were detected once. Clones ranked in the top ten supply 5.5% to 7% of the sample. The trial excluded patients who had a history of autoimmune disease or who were on systemic immunosuppression. In every dose cohort, peripheral blood was drawn for TCR sequencing at baseline, cycle 4 day 1, and cycle 7 day 1. Samples were obtained from an open-label, multicenter, first-in-human phase I dose-escalation trial of ivuxolimab. Adults with locally advanced or metastatic melanoma, renal cell, hepatocellular, or head and neck squamous cell carcinoma were enrolled in the trial. Before TCR sequencing, CD4+ T cells and CD8+ T cells from peripheral blood were sorted into separate populations.

The sequence derives from an adult with an advanced solid tumor such as melanoma, head and neck, liver or kidney cancer. The specimen comprised CD4+ or CD8+ T cells sorted from blood, sampled in a trial of the OX40 agonist ivuxolimab.

The CDR3 is CASRRQGASYEQYV. The nucleotide sequence is given as TGTGCCAGCAGACGACAGGGAGCCTCCTACGAGCAGTACGTC. The rearranged chain carries TRBV5-4 and TRBJ2-7; the junction holds 7 bases that match TRBD1. The CDR3 contains 14 residues, cysteine and valine counted. Only the CDR3 part of the read is kept: 42 bases, read in frame from the first base. Germline trimming: 5 bases from V, 0 bases from J; junction bases outside gene matches: 5. From a lookup of the germline V gene (reference sequence), CDR1 and CDR2 are SGHNT and YYREEE.